This T cell receptor beta chain was recorded in a study of T-cell memory formation after mild COVID-19. The CDR3 extends over 14 amino acids. J lost 5 bases, V lost 5 bases, and 7 bases had no gene match. Germline CDR1 reads KGHSH; CDR2 reads LQKENI. TCRdb re-called the 5' RACE reads with MiXCR, one entry per CDR3 protein. The sample includes about 560,000 distinct CDR3 sequences, about 20% seen only once; the top ten take roughly 9.1%. The chain carries TRBV18 and TRBJ2-5, with 8 bases that match TRBD1. What was sequenced was PBMCs or a T cell subset sorted from them (not recorded which). This receptor was taken from an adult woman who had mild COVID-19 (a few samples of this study predate the infection). Cell type and time point are not known. The DNA for the CDR3 is TGTGCCAGCTCAACACGAACAGGGGGGGAGACCCAGTACTTC. Translation: CASSTRTGGETQYF.